This TCR beta chain was sequenced for a study of Ad26.COV2.S vaccination and SARS-CoV-2 variants. The overall study: Donor got 5x10^10 or 1x10^11 viral particles of Ad26.COV2.S. Regarding the study as a whole: Non-spike TCR breadth was similar in vaccine and placebo recipients.

Concerning this clone: The antigen is not known.

With 2 bases removed from V and 5 bases from J, the gap between germline ends came to 25 bases. In germline, CDR1 is MDHEN, CDR2 SYDVKM. CDR3 length: 18 residues. As for treatment: some 19 received Ad26.COV2.S at low or high dose, single or two shots; roughly 5 received placebo; per-sample allocation not given. Day 63 after the first vaccine or placebo injection was the time point for sampling. An Ad26 vector expressing Wuhan-strain SARS-CoV-2 spike constituted the vaccine. Some clones are missing from TCRdb's copy, which holds only in-frame ones; the method was immunoSEQ multiplex PCR. The sample carries approximately 450,000 clones, 80% to 95% recorded once.

This sequence joins TRBV28 and TRBJ2-7; no clear D. The sample was peripheral blood, taken in a trial of Ad26.COV2.S vaccine versus placebo. The clonotype was recovered from a person between 18 and 65 years old who received the Ad26.COV2.S COVID-19 vaccine or a placebo. In DNA form, the CDR3 reads TGTGCCAGCAGTTTAACGGAGTCGGCAGACCCTGACCTGGACGAGCAGTACTTC. As protein: CASSLTESADPDLDEQYF. The variable domain in full, completed from reference TRBV28 and TRBJ2-7, reads DVKVTQSSRYLVKRTGEKVFLECVQDMDHENMFWYRQDPGLGLRLIYFSYDVKMKEKGDIPEGYSVSREKKERFSLILESASTNQTSMYLCASSLTESADPDLDEQYFGPGTRLTVT.